This T cell receptor beta chain appears in the sequencing data of a study of shared clonotypes between healthy human individuals. Across the whole study: For every donor, three CD4 naive, three CD4 memory, two CD8 naive and one CD8 memory plates were used.

The protocol was immunoSEQ multiplex PCR, while the TCRdb copy is restricted to in-frame clones and leaves out a portion. The sample yields hundreds of thousands of clones, about 95% seen once. Germline-derived CDR1 and CDR2 are SGDLS and YYNGEE. V gave up 0 bases and J gave up 7 bases, with 14 bases separating them. The CDR3 has 14 residues. CD8 cells classed as naive were CD45RO-negative and positively selected for CCR7, excluding terminally differentiated effector memory CD45RA+ cells. The genes are TRBV9 and TRBJ2-7; D gene uncertain. Sequences were obtained from naive CD8+ T cells sorted from blood. The TCR comes from a woman aged 30 to 39 in good health. As DNA, the CDR3 is TGTGCCAGCAGCGTAGAGGGTAGGGCTACGGAGCAGTACTTC. Amino acid sequence: CASSVEGRATEQYF. Full variable domain (rest looked up from reference TRBV9 and TRBJ2-7): DSGVTQTPKHLITATGQRVTLRCSPRSGDLSVYWYQQSLDQGLQFLIQYYNGEERAKGNILERFSAQQFPDLHSELNLSSLELGDSALYFCASSVEGRATEQYFGPGTRLTVT.